This entry lists 21 T cell receptor beta chains sequenced from one sample in a study of cytomegalovirus exposure and HLA in healthy donors (dated by TCRdb to about 2017). Libraries were built with the immunoSEQ multiplex PCR assay. For the multiplex PCR, a mixture combining 60 forward primers for TCR Vbeta segments and 13 reverse primers for TCR Jbeta segments was used. TCRdb carries this immuneACCESS record with in-frame sequences only. Its versions omit some clonotypes, under half of them owing to an unresolved V gene in the studies checked, with the rest unexplained. Across this sample there are 150,000 to 200,000 clones, with 81% seen only once. The ten largest make up just over 2% of the sample. The specimen was PBMCs. These receptors were obtained from a young woman in good health and CMV-seropositive.

This rearrangement joins TRBV7-3 to TRBJ1-2, with TRBD1 identical over 10 bases. The germline gives CDR1 SGHTA, CDR2 FQGTGA. The ends lost 4 bases at V and 8 bases at J; junction bases unmatched: 10. The CDR3 has 15 residues. In DNA, the CDR3 is TGTGCCAGCAGCTACGGGACAGGGGAGAGCAAAGGCTACACCTTC. This encodes CASSYGTGESKGYTF.

The chain links TRBV6-6 to TRBJ1-2, with D unclear. Germline values: CDR1 MNHNY, CDR2 SVGAGI (reference sequence). Between the trimmed V and J ends, which lost 7 bases and 5 bases, there was a span of 11 bases. The CDR3 totals 12 residues. CDR3 sequence: CASTEDSYGYTF. The CDR3 DNA reads as TGTGCCAGCACCGAGGACTCGTATGGCTACACCTTC.

V is TRBV6-5 and J is TRBJ2-3, with 9 bases matching TRBD1. Germline V lookup: CDR1 MNHEY, CDR2 SVGAGI. V gave up 7 bases and J gave up 6 bases; unmatched junction bases: 8. The CDR3 sequence is 14 residues long. CDR3 sequence: CASKPGQGFDTQYF. The CDR3 DNA reads as TGTGCCAGCAAACCGGGACAGGGTTTTGATACGCAGTATTTT.

Only a few counts were recorded for this clone. The V and J genes are TRBV9 and TRBJ2-5; D is unresolved. Trimming removed 4 bases from V and 2 bases from J, with 18 bases in between. Germline values: CDR1 SGDLS, CDR2 YYNGEE. This CDR3 has 16 amino acids. CDR3 amino acids: CASSPHPGLRQETQYF. DNA of the CDR3: TGTGCCAGCAGCCCACACCCGGGTCTTCGGCAAGAGACCCAGTACTTC.

This chain joins TRBV6-1 and TRBJ2-7; 7 bases agree with TRBD2. The J segment lost 4 bases and the V segment lost 0 bases, leaving 6 bases of the junction unmatched. Germline V gene lookup returns CDR1 MNHNS and CDR2 SASEGT. The CDR3 covers 15 residues. CDR3 protein: CASSEAGGGVYEQYF. The DNA for the CDR3 is TGTGCCAGCAGTGAAGCGGGGGGAGGGGTGTACGAGCAGTACTTC.

The CDR3: CASSPGTGGTDTQYF. The CDR3 DNA reads TGTGCCAGCAGTCCTGGGACAGGGGGGACAGATACGCAGTATTTT. This rearrangement joins TRBV6-5 to TRBJ2-3; 11 positions agree with TRBD1. V trimming: 5 bases; J trimming: 3 bases; junction bases outside the gene matches: 4. The CDR3 runs to 15 residues. Germline lookup yields CDR1 MNHEY and CDR2 SVGAGI.

The genes are TRBV7-6 and TRBJ2-1; 8 positions match TRBD2. V lost 3 bases to trimming and J lost 5 bases; unmatched junction nucleotides: 9. The CDR3 contains 16 residues. The germline gives CDR1 SGHVS, CDR2 FNYEAQ. CDR3 bases: TGTGCCAGCAGCTTTCGGTCGGGGGGGCCGAACAATGAGCAGTTCTTC. Its protein is CASSFRSGGPNNEQFF. The whole variable domain, filled in from reference TRBV7-6 and TRBJ2-1, reads GAGVSQSPRYKVTKRGQDVALRCDPISGHVSLYWYRQALGQGPEFLTYFNYEAQQDKSGLPNDRFSAERPEGSISTLTIQRTEQRDSAMYRCASSFRSGGPNNEQFFGPGTRLTVL.

This chain uses TRBV5-1 with TRBJ2-3; maybe TRBD1 (5 bases). Trimming shortened V by 10 bases and J by 9 bases, and 18 bases separated the two germline ends. Looked up from germline, CDR1 is SGHRS and CDR2 is YFSETQ. This CDR3 comprises 12 residues. The CDR3 is CASQRGLGTQYF. CDR3 DNA: TGCGCCTCCCAAAGGGGTTTAGGGACGCAGTATTTT.

The chain combines TRBV5-4 with TRBJ2-1; D ambiguous. The CDR3 consists of 11 residues. Trimming stripped 3 bases from V and 9 bases from J, with 7 bases between. Germline CDR1 reads SGHNT; CDR2 reads YYREEE (reference sequence). The CDR3 DNA reads TGTGCCAGCAGCTCCCGGTTTGAGCAGTTCTTC. Translation gives CASSSRFEQFF.

The chain joins TRBV11-3 to TRBJ1-6; D is uncertain. In germline, CDR1 is SGHNT, CDR2 YENEEA. Trimming left V 7 bases short and J 7 bases short, with 8 bases between. The CDR3 spans 12 residues. The CDR3 DNA sequence: TGTGCCAGCACCGGGTACAATTCACCCCTCCACTTT. Its translation: CASTGYNSPLHF.

The chain joins TRBV2 to TRBJ1-1; TRBD1 agrees at 9 bases. The CDR3 loop spans 14 amino acids. Unmatched junction bases numbered 6, after V lost 6 bases and J lost 4 bases. The germline V gene has CDR1 SNHLY and CDR2 FYNNEI. As DNA, the CDR3 is TGTGCCAGCAGGCAGACAGGGGGAGGCACTGAAGCTTTCTTT. This encodes CASRQTGGGTEAFF.

This clone was seen just once. The chain carries TRBV6-5 and TRBJ1-2; maybe TRBD1 (5 bases). The CDR3 has 13 residues. Trimming left V 5 bases short and J 5 bases short, with 12 bases between. Per the germline V gene, CDR1 is MNHEY and CDR2 is SVGAGI. CDR3 DNA: TGTGCCAGCAGTGAAGGGGCGCAGTATGGCTACACCTTC. Protein product: CASSEGAQYGYTF.

This clone has only one observation. The rearrangement joins TRBV19 to TRBJ1-5; 7 bases fit TRBD1. CDR1 and CDR2 from the germline V gene are LNHDA and SQIVND (reference sequence). After removal of 4 bases from V and 7 bases from J, the junction contained 7 bases not matched to a gene. CDR3 length: 14 residues. The CDR3: CASSKTGERQPQHF. For the CDR3, the DNA is TGTGCCAGTAGTAAAACAGGGGAGCGGCAGCCCCAGCATTTT.

J is TRBJ2-3 and V is TRBV7-9, with D tentatively TRBD1 (6 bases). V dropped 1 base and J dropped 4 bases, with 9 bases sitting between them. This CDR3 region has 14 residues. Germline CDR1 is SEHNR and CDR2 is FQNEAQ (reference sequence). The CDR3 is CASSLGRGSDTQYF. The DNA of the CDR3 is TGTGCCAGCAGCTTAGGCAGGGGTTCAGATACGCAGTATTTT.

The J gene is TRBJ2-5, the V gene TRBV7-9, with D maybe TRBD1 (5 bases). The germline gives CDR1 SEHNR, CDR2 FQNEAQ (reference sequence). The CDR3 loop spans 14 amino acids. The V gene lost 5 bases and the J gene lost 1 base, with 11 bases spanning the gap. The CDR3 DNA sequence: TGTGCCAGCAGCCAGGGCGGTCTCCAAGAGACCCAGTACTTC. This translates into CASSQGGLQETQYF. The full variable domain, rest sourced from reference TRBV7-9 and TRBJ2-5, is DTGVSQNPRHKITKRGQNVTFRCDPISEHNRLYWYRQTLGQGPEFLTYFQNEAQLEKSRLLSDRFSAERPKGSFSTLEIQRTEQGDSAMYLCASSQGGLQETQYFGPGTRLLVL.

The chain recombines TRBV10-3 with TRBJ2-7, with D perhaps TRBD1 (6 bases). V was trimmed by 3 bases and J by 6 bases, leaving 9 bases between them. CDR3 length: 12 residues. The V gene's germline CDR1 is ENHRY and CDR2 SYGVKD. The CDR3 DNA is TGTGCCATCAGTGACAGGGGCGTCGAGCAGTACGTC. Translating gives CAISDRGVEQYV.

The CDR3 region has the DNA TGCGCCAGCAGCTTGGAGGGGACAGGGGGATCTACTGAAGCTTTCTTT. It is translated as CASSLEGTGGSTEAFF. The chain uses TRBV5-1 and TRBJ1-1; TRBD1 agrees at 11 bases. With V trimmed by 0 bases and J by 5 bases, 6 bases remained unmatched. The V gene's germline CDR1 is SGHRS and CDR2 YFSETQ. The CDR3 sequence is 16 residues long.

CDR3 sequence (DNA): TGTGCCATCAGGAGAGACTCACAGGGATACGGGGCCAACGTCCTGACTTTC. Its protein is CAIRRDSQGYGANVLTF. This chain links TRBV10-3 with TRBJ2-6; D possibly corresponds to TRBD1 (6 bases). The CDR3 is made up of 17 amino acids. Trimming removed 6 bases from V and 4 bases from J, with 19 bases in between. Germline loops: CDR1 ENHRY, CDR2 SYGVKD.

This clone was detected a few times. This chain links TRBV5-1 with TRBJ2-1; no reliable D call. This CDR3 region has 12 residues. V lost 4 bases, J lost 5 bases, and 7 bases lay in between. Per the germline V gene, CDR1 is SGHRS and CDR2 is YFSETQ. CDR3 nucleotides: TGCGCCAGCAGCCTCTCTAACAATGAGCAGTTCTTC. Protein: CASSLSNNEQFF.

There are a few counts of this clone. The rearrangement joins TRBV19 to TRBJ1-2; tentatively, D is TRBD1 (5 bases). Germline V gives CDR1 LNHDA, CDR2 SQIVND (reference sequence). The CDR3 is 14 amino acids. The V end was cut by 3 bases, the J end by 1 base, with 9 bases between. The CDR3 reads CASSIGAVNYGYTF. The CDR3 DNA follows: TGTGCCAGTAGTATTGGGGCAGTTAACTATGGCTACACCTTC.

The chain combines TRBV5-4 with TRBJ2-5; D might be TRBD1 (6 bases). V lost 4 bases, J lost 5 bases, and 18 bases lay in between. CDR3 size: 15 residues. Germline CDR1 SGHNT, CDR2 YYREEE (reference sequence). In DNA form, the CDR3 reads TGTGCCAGCAGCCCCGTAACAGGGCCTCGGGAGACCCAGTACTTC. Amino acids: CASSPVTGPRETQYF.